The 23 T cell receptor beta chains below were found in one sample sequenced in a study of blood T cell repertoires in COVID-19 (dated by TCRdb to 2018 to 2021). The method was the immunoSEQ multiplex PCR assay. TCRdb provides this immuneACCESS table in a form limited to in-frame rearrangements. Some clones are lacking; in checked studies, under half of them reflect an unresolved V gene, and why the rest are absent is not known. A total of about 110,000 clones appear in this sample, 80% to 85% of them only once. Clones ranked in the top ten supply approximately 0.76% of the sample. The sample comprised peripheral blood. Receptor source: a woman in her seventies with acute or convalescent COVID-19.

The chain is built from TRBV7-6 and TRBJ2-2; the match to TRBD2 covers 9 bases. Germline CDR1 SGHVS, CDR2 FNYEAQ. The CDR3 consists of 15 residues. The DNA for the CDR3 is TGTGCAAGCGCGGGGGGGCCGGTTTCAGCCGGGGAGCTGTTTTTT. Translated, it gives CASAGGPVSAGELFF.

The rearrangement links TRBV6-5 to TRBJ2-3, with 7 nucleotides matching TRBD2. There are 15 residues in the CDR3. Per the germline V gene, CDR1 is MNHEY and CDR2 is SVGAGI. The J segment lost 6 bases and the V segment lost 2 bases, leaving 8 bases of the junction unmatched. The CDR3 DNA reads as TGTGCCAGCAGTTACAGGGGAGGGGCAGGGGATACGCAGTATTTT. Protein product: CASSYRGGAGDTQYF.

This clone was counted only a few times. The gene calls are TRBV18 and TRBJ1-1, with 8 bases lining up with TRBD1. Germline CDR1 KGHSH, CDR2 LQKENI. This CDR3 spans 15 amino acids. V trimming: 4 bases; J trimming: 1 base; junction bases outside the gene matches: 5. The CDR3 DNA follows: TGTGCCAGCTCACTATCCGGGACAGGGAACACTGAAGCTTTCTTT. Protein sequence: CASSLSGTGNTEAFF.

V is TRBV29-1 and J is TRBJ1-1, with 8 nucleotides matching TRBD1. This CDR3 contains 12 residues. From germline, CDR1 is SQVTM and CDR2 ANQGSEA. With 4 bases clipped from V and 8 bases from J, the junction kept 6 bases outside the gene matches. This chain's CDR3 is CSVGGGDREAFF. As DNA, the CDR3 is TGCAGCGTTGGTGGGGGGGACAGGGAAGCTTTCTTT.

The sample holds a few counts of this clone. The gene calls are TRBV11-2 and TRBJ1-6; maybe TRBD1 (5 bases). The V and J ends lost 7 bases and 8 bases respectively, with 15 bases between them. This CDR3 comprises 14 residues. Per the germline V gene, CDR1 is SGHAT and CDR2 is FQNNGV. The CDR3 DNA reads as TGTGCCAGCACTAGGGACGGAGGGGATTCACCCCTCCACTTT. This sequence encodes CASTRDGGDSPLHF.

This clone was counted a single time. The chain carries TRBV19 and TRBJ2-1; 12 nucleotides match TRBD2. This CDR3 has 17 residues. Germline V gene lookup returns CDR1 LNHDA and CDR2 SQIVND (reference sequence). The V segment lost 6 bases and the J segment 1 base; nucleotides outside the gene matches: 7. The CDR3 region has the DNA TGTGCCAGTAGGCCGCTAGCGGGGGGGCAGTCCTACAATGAGCAGTTCTTC. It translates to CASRPLAGGQSYNEQFF.

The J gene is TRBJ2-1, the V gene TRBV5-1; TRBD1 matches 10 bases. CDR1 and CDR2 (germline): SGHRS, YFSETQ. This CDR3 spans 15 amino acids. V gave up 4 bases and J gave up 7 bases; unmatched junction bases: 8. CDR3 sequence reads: CASSVRQGAGNEQFF. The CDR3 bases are TGCGCCAGCAGCGTAAGACAGGGGGCGGGAAATGAGCAGTTCTTC. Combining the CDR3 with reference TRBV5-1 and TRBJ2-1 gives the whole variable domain KAGVTQTPRYLIKTRGQQVTLSCSPISGHRSVSWYQQTPGQGLQFLFEYFSETQRNKGNFPGRFSGRQFSNSRSEMNVSTLELGDSALYLCASSVRQGAGNEQFFGPGTRLTVL.

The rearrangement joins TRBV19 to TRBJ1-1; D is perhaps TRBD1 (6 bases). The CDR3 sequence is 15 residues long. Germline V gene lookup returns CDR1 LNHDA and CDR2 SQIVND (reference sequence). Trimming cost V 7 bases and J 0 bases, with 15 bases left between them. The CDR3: CASKLDRQLNTEAFF. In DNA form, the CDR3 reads TGTGCCAGTAAATTAGACAGGCAACTGAACACTGAAGCTTTCTTT.

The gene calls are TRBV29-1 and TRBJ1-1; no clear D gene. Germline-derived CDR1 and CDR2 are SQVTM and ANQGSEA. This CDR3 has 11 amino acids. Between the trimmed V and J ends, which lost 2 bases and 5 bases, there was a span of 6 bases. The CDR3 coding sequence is TGCAGCGTTGAACGGAGAACTGAAGCTTTCTTT. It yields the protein CSVERRTEAFF.

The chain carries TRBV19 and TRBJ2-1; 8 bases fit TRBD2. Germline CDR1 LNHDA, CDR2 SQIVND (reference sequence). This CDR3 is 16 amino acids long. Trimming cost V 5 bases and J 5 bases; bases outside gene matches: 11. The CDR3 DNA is TGTGCCAGTAGTGCTCTCTCCGGGACTAGGAACAATGAGCAGTTCTTC. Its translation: CASSALSGTRNNEQFF.

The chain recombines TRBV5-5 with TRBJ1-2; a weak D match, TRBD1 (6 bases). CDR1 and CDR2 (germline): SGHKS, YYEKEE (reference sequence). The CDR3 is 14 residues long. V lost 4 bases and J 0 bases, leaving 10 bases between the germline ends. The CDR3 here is CASSTDSTNYGYTF. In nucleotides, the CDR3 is TGTGCCAGCAGCACGGACAGTACTAACTATGGCTACACCTTC. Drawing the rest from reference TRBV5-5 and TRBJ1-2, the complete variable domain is DAGVTQSPTHLIKTRGQQVTLRCSPISGHKSVSWYQQVLGQGPQFIFQYYEKEERGRGNFPDRFSARQFPNYSSELNVNALLLGDSALYLCASSTDSTNYGYTFGSGTRLTVV.

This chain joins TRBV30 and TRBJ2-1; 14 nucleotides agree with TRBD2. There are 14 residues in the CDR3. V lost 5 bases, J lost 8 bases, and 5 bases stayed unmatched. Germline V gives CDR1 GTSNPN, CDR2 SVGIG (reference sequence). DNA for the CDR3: TGTGCCTGGGCCGGGACTAGCGGGAGACATGAGCAGTTCTTC. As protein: CAWAGTSGRHEQFF. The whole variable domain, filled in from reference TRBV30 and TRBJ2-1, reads SQTIHQWPATLVQPVGSPLSLECTVEGTSNPNLYWYRQAAGRGLQLLFYSVGIGQISSEVPQNLSASRPQDRQFILSSKKLLLSDSGFYLCAWAGTSGRHEQFFGPGTRLTVL.

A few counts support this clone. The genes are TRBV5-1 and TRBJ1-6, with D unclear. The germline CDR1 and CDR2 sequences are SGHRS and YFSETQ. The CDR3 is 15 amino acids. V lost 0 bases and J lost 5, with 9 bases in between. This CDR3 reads CASSLAQLNNSPLHF. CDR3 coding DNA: TGCGCCAGCAGCTTGGCCCAACTGAATAATTCACCCCTCCACTTT.

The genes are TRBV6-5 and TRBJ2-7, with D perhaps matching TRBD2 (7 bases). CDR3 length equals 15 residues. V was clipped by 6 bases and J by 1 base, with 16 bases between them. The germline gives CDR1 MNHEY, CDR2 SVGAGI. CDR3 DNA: TGTGCCAGCAGGGGGGGGGCAGGGGATTCCTACGAGCAGTACTTC. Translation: CASRGGAGDSYEQYF.

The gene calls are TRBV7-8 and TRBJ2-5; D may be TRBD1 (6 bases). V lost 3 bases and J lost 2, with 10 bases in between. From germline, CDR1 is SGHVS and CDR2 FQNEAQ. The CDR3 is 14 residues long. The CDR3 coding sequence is TGTGCCAGCAGCTTGAGGGGGAAACAAGAGACCCAGTACTTC. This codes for CASSLRGKQETQYF.

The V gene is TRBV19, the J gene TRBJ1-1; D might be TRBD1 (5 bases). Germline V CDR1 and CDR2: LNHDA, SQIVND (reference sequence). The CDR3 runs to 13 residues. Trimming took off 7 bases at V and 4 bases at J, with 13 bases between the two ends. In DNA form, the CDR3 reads TGTGCCAGTACCCCCGTCGGGGGCACTGAAGCTTTCTTT. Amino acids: CASTPVGGTEAFF.

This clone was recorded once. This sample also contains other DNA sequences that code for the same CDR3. The CDR3 protein is CASSLAEGSYGYTF. As DNA, the CDR3 is TGCGCCAGCAGCTTGGCGGAGGGTAGCTATGGCTACACCTTC. This chain uses TRBV5-1 with TRBJ1-2; D not certain. Trimming left V 0 bases short and J 4 bases short, with 10 bases between. The germline V gene has CDR1 SGHRS and CDR2 YFSETQ. CDR3 length equals 14 residues.

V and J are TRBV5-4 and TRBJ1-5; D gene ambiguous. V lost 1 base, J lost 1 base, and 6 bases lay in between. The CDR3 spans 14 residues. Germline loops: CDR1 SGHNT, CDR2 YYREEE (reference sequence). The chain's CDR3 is CASSLPGSNQPQHF. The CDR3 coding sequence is TGTGCCAGCAGCTTGCCGGGGAGCAATCAGCCCCAGCATTTT.

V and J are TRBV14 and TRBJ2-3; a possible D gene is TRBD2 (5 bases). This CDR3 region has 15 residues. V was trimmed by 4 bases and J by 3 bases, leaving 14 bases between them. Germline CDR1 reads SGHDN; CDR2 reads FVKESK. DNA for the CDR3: TGTGCCAGCAGCCTAGGAGCGGCCCTGACAGATACGCAGTATTTT. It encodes CASSLGAALTDTQYF.

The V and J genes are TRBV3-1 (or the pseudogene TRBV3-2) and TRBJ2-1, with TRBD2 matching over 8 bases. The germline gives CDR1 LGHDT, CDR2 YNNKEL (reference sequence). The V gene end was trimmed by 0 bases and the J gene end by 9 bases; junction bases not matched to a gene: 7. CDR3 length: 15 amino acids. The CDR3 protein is CASSQEVGGASEQFF. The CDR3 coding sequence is TGTGCCAGCAGCCAAGAAGTCGGGGGGGCCTCTGAGCAGTTCTTC.

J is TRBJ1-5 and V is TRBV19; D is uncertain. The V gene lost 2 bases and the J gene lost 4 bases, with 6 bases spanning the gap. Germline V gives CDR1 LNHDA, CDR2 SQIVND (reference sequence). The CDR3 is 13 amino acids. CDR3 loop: CASSISGNQPQHF. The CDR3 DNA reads TGTGCCAGTAGTATATCCGGTAATCAGCCCCAGCATTTT.

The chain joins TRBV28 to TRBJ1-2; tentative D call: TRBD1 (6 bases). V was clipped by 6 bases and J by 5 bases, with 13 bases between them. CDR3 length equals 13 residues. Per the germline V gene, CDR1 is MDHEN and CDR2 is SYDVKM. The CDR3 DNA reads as TGTGCCAGCAGGGGGGGGCAGGGGTATGGCTACACCTTC. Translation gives CASRGGQGYGYTF.

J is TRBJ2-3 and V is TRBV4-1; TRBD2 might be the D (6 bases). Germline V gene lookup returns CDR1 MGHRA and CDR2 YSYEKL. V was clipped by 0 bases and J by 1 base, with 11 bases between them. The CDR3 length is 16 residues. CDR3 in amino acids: CASSQDQASGTDTQYF. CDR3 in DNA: TGCGCCAGCAGCCAAGATCAGGCTAGCGGCACAGATACGCAGTATTTT.